The rows below give T cell receptor beta chains drawn from one sample of a study of blood T cell repertoires in COVID-19. TCRdb keeps only in-frame clones here, not all; method: immunoSEQ multiplex PCR. The table records approximately 250,000 clones, approximately 80% of them present only once. The sequenced sample consisted of peripheral blood. These receptors were taken from a woman aged 45-59 years with acute or convalescent COVID-19. Each CDR3 is given without its conserved first and last residue.

TRBV5-4 | ASKLAGGSDTQY
TRBV5-1 | ASSTRVRGQPQH
TRBV9 | ASSVGQGTGELF
TRBV11-2 | ASSLDREGGYT
TRBV4-2 | ASSQGLLYEQY
TRBV4-1 | ASSLSSGDPRTDTQY
TRBV10-2 | ASSDPGTGVQPQH
TRBV7-9 | VFEGGGQTQY
TRBV30 | AQPGTGGELF
TRBV12-3/TRBV12-4 | ASSRDRLDTQY
TRBV7-2 | ASSLALLAVYNEQF
TRBV5-1 | ASSLDTAYGYT
TRBV18 | ASSQPGLAGATDTQY
TRBV11-2 | ASSWTAGVGNIQY
TRBV5-6 | ASSLGTSVYEQF
TRBV7-2 | ASSLPTTDTQY
TRBV18 | ASSPSIGGGQPQH
TRBV3-1/TRBV3-2 | ASSFLSGRAGGEQF
TRBV7-2 | ASSLVRETQY
TRBV7-2 | ASSLDGSSYNSPLH
TRBV19 | ASRRRDSSYEQY
TRBV3-1/TRBV3-2 | ASSPRTGNWYTQY
TRBV5-4 | ASSLVASQETQY
TRBV6-6 | ASSSAGLDVNEQF
TRBV30 | AWRRTGNSGNTIY
TRBV7-2 | ASSPSNGGEGHTQY
TRBV14 | ASSQDSSGNTIY
TRBV6-5 | ASTRSHNSPLH
TRBV5-1 | ASSSTPPSWNSPLH
TRBV18 | ASSPQGVAGANEQF
TRBV19 | ASSIPNSPLH